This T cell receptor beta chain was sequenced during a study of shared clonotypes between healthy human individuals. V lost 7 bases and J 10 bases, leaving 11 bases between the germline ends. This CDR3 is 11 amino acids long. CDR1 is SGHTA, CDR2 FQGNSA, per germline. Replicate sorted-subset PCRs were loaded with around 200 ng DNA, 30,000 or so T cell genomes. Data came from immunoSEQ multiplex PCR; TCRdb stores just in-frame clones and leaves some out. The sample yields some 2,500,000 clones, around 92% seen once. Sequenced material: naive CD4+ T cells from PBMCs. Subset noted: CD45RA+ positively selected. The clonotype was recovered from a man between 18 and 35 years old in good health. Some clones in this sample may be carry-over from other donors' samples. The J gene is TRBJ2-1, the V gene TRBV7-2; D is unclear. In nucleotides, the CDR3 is TGTGCCAGCACCAAACTCGAAGAGCAGTTCTTC. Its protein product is CASTKLEEQFF.